A selection of T cell receptor beta chains follows, all from one sample in a study of T cell changes during pregnancy in multiple sclerosis. This table comes from immunoSEQ multiplex PCR, and its TCRdb copy is limited to in-frame clones, with some not included. The top ten clones hold 2% to 3% of a sample with about 81,000 clones, 94% of them seen once. The source material was peripheral blood, sampled in the third trimester of pregnancy. These receptors were collected from a female donor with multiple sclerosis, enrolled in a pregnancy study. The CDR3 runs from the conserved cysteine through the conserved F or W. For some rows the clone size is stated as once, few or many, or as a class when expanded; others skip it.

clone size: .; J gene: TRBJ2-2; V gene: TRBV5-4; CDR3 protein: CASSLGGLAGGTGELFF
clone size: .; J gene: TRBJ2-1; V gene: TRBV9; CDR3 protein: CASSVSQSQGIIYNEQFF
clone size: .; J gene: TRBJ2-5; V gene: TRBV27; CDR3 protein: CASRLAGEETQYF
clone size: .; J gene: TRBJ2-5; V gene: TRBV6-5; CDR3 protein: CASSFFFAGQGETQYF
clone size: .; J gene: TRBJ2-5; V gene: TRBV18; CDR3 protein: CASSPFGSGGIQETQYF
clone size: .; J gene: TRBJ2-7; V gene: TRBV2; CDR3 protein: CASLSGLSYEQYF
clone size: .; J gene: TRBJ2-1; V gene: TRBV6-5; CDR3 protein: CASSYLAESSYNEQFF
clone size: .; J gene: TRBJ1-4; V gene: TRBV2; CDR3 protein: CASSEQAGEKLFF
clone size: once; J gene: TRBJ2-7; V gene: TRBV21-1; CDR3 protein: CASSSYYEQYF
clone size: .; J gene: TRBJ2-3; V gene: TRBV15; CDR3 protein: CATSRAGGGGTDTQYF
clone size: once; J gene: TRBJ2-7; V gene: TRBV2; CDR3 protein: CATLTSSYEQYF
clone size: .; J gene: TRBJ1-1; V gene: TRBV5-6; CDR3 protein: CASSRGQKNTEAFF
clone size: .; J gene: TRBJ2-3; V gene: TRBV10-3; CDR3 protein: CAILAGGQDTQYF
clone size: few; J gene: TRBJ1-2; V gene: TRBV4-1; CDR3 protein: CASSHEAGTPYGYTF
clone size: .; J gene: TRBJ1-1; V gene: TRBV19; CDR3 protein: CASSMPGGMNTEAFF
clone size: .; J gene: TRBJ2-7; V gene: TRBV5-4; CDR3 protein: CASSLDGGLTYEQYF
clone size: .; J gene: TRBJ2-2; V gene: TRBV7-9; CDR3 protein: CASSPETANTGELFF
clone size: .; J gene: TRBJ2-3; V gene: TRBV7-9; CDR3 protein: CASSLERGETDTQYF
clone size: once; J gene: TRBJ1-6; V gene: TRBV7-6; CDR3 protein: CASSPGHNNSPLHF
clone size: .; J gene: TRBJ2-3; V gene: TRBV9; CDR3 protein: CASSPSLYTQYF
clone size: .; J gene: TRBJ1-1; V gene: TRBV20-1; CDR3 protein: CRGGADTEAFF
clone size: .; J gene: TRBJ2-3; V gene: TRBV29-1; CDR3 protein: CSVDRTGLGDTQYF
clone size: .; J gene: TRBJ2-2; V gene: TRBV9; CDR3 protein: CASSVEAGVELFF
clone size: once; J gene: TRBJ1-1; V gene: TRBV29-1; CDR3 protein: CSAGQGVTEAFF
clone size: .; J gene: TRBJ1-2; V gene: TRBV5-1; CDR3 protein: CASSWTGGGYTF
clone size: .; J gene: TRBJ2-1; V gene: TRBV7-4; CDR3 protein: CASIKTKSSCYNEQFF
clone size: .; J gene: TRBJ1-1; V gene: TRBV7-3; CDR3 protein: CASSLQVNTEAFF
clone size: .; J gene: TRBJ1-5; V gene: TRBV2; CDR3 protein: CASSRDSAGNQPQHF
clone size: .; J gene: TRBJ2-7; V gene: TRBV19; CDR3 protein: CASSAGQGYEQYF
clone size: .; J gene: TRBJ2-1; V gene: TRBV9; CDR3 protein: CASSALGAVYNEQFF
clone size: .; J gene: TRBJ1-1; V gene: TRBV11-2; CDR3 protein: CASSPGGGGTEAFF
clone size: .; J gene: TRBJ2-4; V gene: TRBV7-3; CDR3 protein: CASSLEGGLAKNIQYF
clone size: .; J gene: TRBJ1-2; V gene: TRBV7-2; CDR3 protein: CASSLGTKIGYTF
clone size: .; J gene: TRBJ1-4; V gene: TRBV7-8; CDR3 protein: CASIGTRQGGEKLFF
clone size: .; J gene: TRBJ2-7; V gene: TRBV9; CDR3 protein: CASSRFSGASYEQYF
clone size: .; J gene: TRBJ1-3; V gene: TRBV6-5; CDR3 protein: CASSLTGRDTIYF
clone size: .; J gene: TRBJ1-2; V gene: TRBV5-4; CDR3 protein: CASTHNTKTVNYGYTF
clone size: .; J gene: TRBJ1-5; V gene: TRBV6-4; CDR3 protein: CASSPGINNQPQHF
clone size: .; J gene: TRBJ1-6; V gene: TRBV13; CDR3 protein: CASSSLESSYNSPLHF
clone size: once; J gene: TRBJ1-2; V gene: TRBV10-3; CDR3 protein: CAISGAWGYTF
clone size: .; J gene: TRBJ2-7; V gene: TRBV2; CDR3 protein: CASIPSSYEQYF
clone size: .; J gene: TRBJ1-5; V gene: TRBV19; CDR3 protein: CATHEPYRDSHNQPQHF
clone size: .; J gene: TRBJ2-7; V gene: TRBV9; CDR3 protein: CASSVSFSGGYEQYF
clone size: .; J gene: TRBJ1-1; V gene: TRBV5-6; CDR3 protein: CASSRPWGDSAGLAFF
clone size: .; J gene: TRBJ2-1; V gene: TRBV5-1; CDR3 protein: CASSNRGGPHNEQFF
clone size: .; J gene: TRBJ1-5; V gene: TRBV30; CDR3 protein: CAWSDDRLGNQPQHF